Listed here are 31 T cell receptor beta chains from one sample, sequenced in a study of cytomegalovirus exposure and HLA in healthy donors. PCR involved 60 Vbeta and 13 Jbeta primers. Here immunoSEQ multiplex PCR was the method, and the copy in TCRdb shows in-frame clones only, minus some. The repertoire holds roughly 130,000 clones, with over 75% as singletons. Sample: PBMCs. The receptors were gathered from a woman aged 45 to 65 in good health and CMV-seropositive.

The rearrangement links TRBV7-9 to TRBJ2-7; D possibly corresponds to TRBD2 (5 bases). The CDR3 is made up of 14 amino acids. The V gene lost 4 bases and the J gene lost 4 bases, with 14 bases spanning the gap. The germline V gene has CDR1 SEHNR and CDR2 FQNEAQ (reference sequence). CDR3: CASSSNPGVYEQYF. CDR3 bases: TGTGCCAGCAGCTCCAATCCCGGGGTTTACGAGCAGTACTTC.

This clone was seen just once. The genes are TRBV5-1 and TRBJ2-3; tentative D call: TRBD2 (5 bases). The V end lost 2 bases, the J end lost 4 bases, and 11 bases lay between the germline ends. Germline V gene lookup returns CDR1 SGHRS and CDR2 YFSETQ. The CDR3 totals 14 residues. The DNA for the CDR3 is TGCGCCAGCAGCTTCACCGGAGGACCAGATACGCAGTATTTT. Translation: CASSFTGGPDTQYF.

The chain uses TRBV7-6 and TRBJ2-7, with 8 nucleotides matching TRBD1. Germline values: CDR1 SGHVS, CDR2 FNYEAQ. V shed 1 base and J 2 bases; nucleotides not matched to a gene: 4. CDR3 length: 15 residues. CDR3 nucleotides: TGTGCCAGCAGCTTAGAACAGGGGGGACCCTACGAGCAGTACTTC. Its translation: CASSLEQGGPYEQYF.

The chain carries TRBV28 and TRBJ1-3; no firm D call. CDR3 length: 11 residues. Germline V gives CDR1 MDHEN, CDR2 SYDVKM. V was trimmed by 6 bases and J by 7 bases, leaving 7 bases between them. CDR3 sequence: CASSHGNTIYF. The DNA of the CDR3 is TGTGCCAGCAGCCACGGGAACACCATATATTTT.

The chain uses TRBV7-2 and TRBJ1-4; D may be TRBD1 (5 bases). The CDR3 covers 14 residues. Germline assignment: CDR1 SGHTA and CDR2 FQGNSA. The ends were cut back, 2 bases at V and 13 bases at J, with 17 bases in the middle. CDR3 sequence (DNA): TGTGCCAGCAGCTTACAAATAACCACGGGGGGACTGTTTTTT. Amino acids: CASSLQITTGGLFF. Together with reference TRBV7-2 and TRBJ1-4, the CDR3 gives the full variable domain: GAGVSQSPSNKVTEKGKDVELRCDPISGHTALYWYRQSLGQGLEFLIYFQGNSAPDKSGLPSDRFSAERTGGSVSTLTIQRTQQEDSAVYLCASSLQITTGGLFFGSGTQLSVL.

This chain joins TRBV21-1 and TRBJ1-5. TRBV21-1 is designated a pseudogene. The CDR3 contains 22 residues. The CDR3 region is CASSKALFAGRLGVYMGQPQHF. The CDR3, as DNA: TGTGCCAGCAGCAAAGCGCTGTTTGCGGGACGGCTAGGGGTTTACATGGGTCAGCCCCAGCATTTT.

The chain links TRBV5-1 to TRBJ1-2; TRBD1 aligns across 9 bases. The CDR3 consists of 15 residues. Trimming cost V 5 bases and J 3 bases; bases outside gene matches: 8. The germline V gene encodes CDR1 SGHRS and CDR2 YFSETQ. In DNA, the CDR3 is TGCGCCAGCAGTTCGGGACAGGGATCTCACTATGGCTACACCTTC. It is translated as CASSSGQGSHYGYTF.

The chain combines TRBV10-3 with TRBJ2-5; 8 bases align to TRBD1. From germline, CDR1 is ENHRY and CDR2 SYGVKD. V shed 5 bases and J 5 bases; nucleotides not matched to a gene: 1. The CDR3 contains 12 residues. The CDR3 reads CAISQGAETQYF. CDR3 coding DNA: TGTGCCATCAGTCAGGGGGCGGAGACCCAGTACTTC.

The chain couples TRBV5-5 to TRBJ1-1; D ambiguous. The CDR3 loop spans 14 amino acids. Trimming took off 0 bases at V and 1 base at J, with 7 bases between the two ends. Looked up from germline, CDR1 is SGHKS and CDR2 is YYEKEE (reference sequence). In nucleotides, the CDR3 is TGTGCCAGCAGCTTGGCTCGGTCGAACACTGAAGCTTTCTTT. Protein product: CASSLARSNTEAFF. Complete variable domain (other parts from reference TRBV5-5 and TRBJ1-1): DAGVTQSPTHLIKTRGQQVTLRCSPISGHKSVSWYQQVLGQGPQFIFQYYEKEERGRGNFPDRFSARQFPNYSSELNVNALLLGDSALYLCASSLARSNTEAFFGQGTRLTVV.

The chain joins TRBV7-2 to TRBJ2-2; 10 bases agree with TRBD2. Germline CDR1 and CDR2: SGHTA and FQGNSA. V shed 5 bases and J 2 bases; nucleotides not matched to a gene: 5. The CDR3 has 16 amino acids. CDR3 nucleotides: TGTGCCAGCAGCAACCGACTAGCGGGTAACACCGGGGAGCTGTTTTTT. Residues: CASSNRLAGNTGELFF.

The CDR3 DNA reads TGTGCCAGCAGCTTCCTCAGGGATCAGCCCCAGCATTTT. Translation: CASSFLRDQPQHF. The chain combines TRBV5-8 with TRBJ1-5; D possibly corresponds to TRBD1 (5 bases). The CDR3 is 13 residues long. Per the germline V gene, CDR1 is SGHTS and CDR2 is YDEGEE. The V gene lost 2 bases and the J gene lost 5 bases, with 8 bases spanning the gap.

The J gene is TRBJ1-1, the V gene TRBV5-1; D is ambiguous. The V end lost 0 bases, the J end lost 3 bases, and 12 bases lay between the germline ends. In germline, CDR1 is SGHRS, CDR2 YFSETQ. The CDR3 covers 15 residues. In DNA form, the CDR3 reads TGCGCCAGCAGCTTGGGCACTGTTGTGGACACTGAAGCTTTCTTT. It is translated as CASSLGTVVDTEAFF. Supplemented by reference TRBV5-1 and TRBJ1-1, the full variable domain reads KAGVTQTPRYLIKTRGQQVTLSCSPISGHRSVSWYQQTPGQGLQFLFEYFSETQRNKGNFPGRFSGRQFSNSRSEMNVSTLELGDSALYLCASSLGTVVDTEAFFGQGTRLTVV.

The rearrangement links TRBV6-5 to TRBJ2-5, with D maybe TRBD2 (6 bases). Germline V gives CDR1 MNHEY, CDR2 SVGAGI. The CDR3 is made up of 16 amino acids. The V gene lost 0 bases and the J gene lost 0 bases, with 11 bases spanning the gap. The CDR3 is CASSYSLAAYQETQYF. The CDR3 nucleotides are TGTGCCAGCAGTTACTCCTTAGCGGCCTACCAAGAGACCCAGTACTTC.

In nucleotides, the CDR3 is TGTGCCAGCTCACCACCCTCAGGGGGTGGTGAAAAACTGTTTTTT. Encoded protein: CASSPPSGGGEKLFF. The J gene is TRBJ1-4, the V gene TRBV18, with 7 bases matching TRBD1. The J segment lost 7 bases and the V segment lost 0 bases, leaving 5 bases of the junction unmatched. Germline V gene lookup returns CDR1 KGHSH and CDR2 LQKENI. CDR3 length: 15 amino acids.

V usage is TRBV5-1 and J usage is TRBJ2-5; D not certain. Matching the DNA end better, TRBJ2-7 makes the J call doubtful. Germline V gene sequence: CDR1 SGHRS, CDR2 YFSETQ. CDR3 length: 14 amino acids. The CDR3 sequence is CASSPLDVDYEQYF. The DNA for the CDR3 is TGCGCCAGCAGCCCGTTGGATGTAGACTACGAGCAGTACTTC.

This clone appeared a few times. The chain carries TRBV19 and TRBJ2-7; D not certain. Germline V gene data show CDR1 as LNHDA and CDR2 as SQIVND (reference sequence). The length of the CDR3 is 12 residues. V lost 4 bases and J lost 3, with 7 bases in between. The CDR3 nucleotides read TGTGCCAGTAGTAACAGTATCTACGAGCAGTACTTC. It codes for CASSNSIYEQYF.

The chain uses TRBV4-3 and TRBJ1-3; D not resolved. Germline CDR1 is LGHNA and CDR2 is YSLEER. This CDR3 region has 17 residues. Trimming cost V 0 bases and J 0 bases, with 12 bases left between them. The chain's CDR3 is CASSQDLKLLSGNTIYF. DNA for the CDR3: TGCGCCAGCAGCCAAGACCTGAAATTACTCTCTGGAAACACCATATATTTT.

The chain couples TRBV15 to TRBJ2-7; no clear D. CDR3 length: 15 residues. Deletions cut 0 bases from V and 2 bases from J, with 11 bases between. Germline V gene lookup returns CDR1 LNHNV and CDR2 YYDKDF (reference sequence). The DNA of the CDR3 is TGTGCCACCAGCAGAGATTTGGCAGGTACCTACGAGCAGTACTTC. It yields the protein CATSRDLAGTYEQYF. Supplemented by reference TRBV15 and TRBJ2-7, the full variable domain reads DAMVIQNPRYQVTQFGKPVTLSCSQTLNHNVMYWYQQKSSQAPKLLFHYYDKDFNNEADTPDNFQSRRPNTSFCFLDIRSPGLGDTAMYLCATSRDLAGTYEQYFGPGTRLTVT.

The chain carries TRBV2 and TRBJ1-6, with D possibly being TRBD1 (6 bases). CDR3 length: 16 amino acids. V gave up 6 bases and J gave up 0 bases, with 12 bases separating them. From germline, CDR1 is SNHLY and CDR2 FYNNEI. Here the CDR3 DNA reads TGTGCCAGCAGAGAGGACAGAGGCTCCTATAATTCACCCCTCCACTTT. This sequence encodes CASREDRGSYNSPLHF.

The CDR3 DNA sequence: TGTGCCAGCAGCTTAATACAGAACACTGAAGCTTTCTTT. This sequence encodes CASSLIQNTEAFF. The chain employs TRBV7-3 and TRBJ1-1; D not resolved. This CDR3 comprises 13 residues. Germline V gene lookup returns CDR1 SGHTA and CDR2 FQGTGA. V lost 1 base to trimming and J lost 1 base, with 4 bases between them.

In its sample, this clone was seen once. The gene calls are TRBV6-6 and TRBJ1-6; 10 bases line up with TRBD1. The germline V gene has CDR1 MNHNY and CDR2 SVGAGI (reference sequence). Losses at the gene ends were 8 bases for V and 9 bases for J; bases not matched to a gene: 7. This CDR3 has 14 residues. CDR3 sequence: CASRLRTGGSPLHF. The CDR3 coding sequence is TGTGCCAGCCGACTGCGGACAGGGGGTTCACCCCTCCACTTT.

The chain links TRBV6-1 to TRBJ1-1; D might be TRBD1 (6 bases). Germline CDR1 is MNHNS and CDR2 is SASEGT. CDR3 length: 16 residues. Trimming cost V 1 base and J 11 bases, with 23 bases left between them. DNA of the CDR3: TGTGCCAGCAGTGAAGGCCGGGGGGCGGACTCGAGTGGGGCTTTCTTT. It translates to CASSEGRGADSSGAFF.

V is TRBV7-2 and J is TRBJ2-7; D is perhaps TRBD2 (5 bases). V was shortened by 5 bases and J by 3 bases, with 14 bases between the two germline ends. This CDR3 region has 14 residues. Per germline, CDR1 SGHTA and CDR2 FQGNSA. CDR3 sequence (DNA): TGTGCCAGCAGCCCTAACGGAGGCCACTACGAGCAGTACTTC. Protein: CASSPNGGHYEQYF. The whole variable domain, filled in from reference TRBV7-2 and TRBJ2-7, reads GAGVSQSPSNKVTEKGKDVELRCDPISGHTALYWYRQSLGQGLEFLIYFQGNSAPDKSGLPSDRFSAERTGGSVSTLTIQRTQQEDSAVYLCASSPNGGHYEQYFGPGTRLTVT.

This chain joins TRBV7-3 and TRBJ1-6, with D uncertain. Trimming pared 2 bases from V and 8 bases from J, leaving 10 bases between. This CDR3 spans 14 amino acids. The germline V gene encodes CDR1 SGHTA and CDR2 FQGTGA. The CDR3 is CASSLGGSDSPLHF. The CDR3 DNA follows: TGTGCCAGCAGCTTAGGCGGGTCGGATTCACCCCTCCACTTT.

Note on this clone: A read error may account for a junction end that differs from germline. The V call is TRBV7-7, the J call TRBJ1-6; a possible D gene is TRBD1 (6 bases). The germline CDR1 and CDR2 sequences are SSHAT and FNYEAQ (reference sequence). The CDR3 covers 14 residues. The CDR3 DNA sequence: TGTGCTAGCAGCTTACTGGACAGTAATTCACCCCTCCACTTT. Translation: CASSLLDSNSPLHF.

This chain joins TRBV25-1 and TRBJ1-2; D is uncertain. The CDR3 loop spans 12 amino acids. V lost 4 bases, J lost 4 bases, and 7 bases lay in between. The germline V gene has CDR1 MGHDK and CDR2 SYGVNS. In nucleotides, the CDR3 is TGTGCCAGCAGTGGGGCCTTCTATGGCTACACCTTC. It encodes CASSGAFYGYTF.

J is TRBJ2-7 and V is TRBV6-6; a weak D match, TRBD2 (5 bases). Trimming removed 6 bases at V and 0 bases at J, with 9 bases between. The CDR3 extends over 13 amino acids. CDR1 is MNHNY and CDR2 is SVGAGI in the germline V gene (reference sequence). The CDR3 sequence is CASSGLISYEQYF. CDR3 nucleotides: TGTGCCAGCAGCGGACTGATCTCCTACGAGCAGTACTTC.

In its sample, this clone was seen a few times. V and J are TRBV4-1 and TRBJ1-1; unclear D gene. Germline CDR1 is MGHRA and CDR2 is YSYEKL. The CDR3 spans 15 residues. The V and J ends lost 0 bases and 1 base respectively, with 9 bases between them. CDR3 sequence: CASSQDQISNTEAFF. In DNA form, the CDR3 reads TGCGCCAGCAGCCAAGATCAGATTTCGAACACTGAAGCTTTCTTT.

In its sample, this clone is medium-sized. In the same sample, other DNA sequences code for this CDR3. The CDR3 DNA is TGTGCCAGTAGTAACCAGGGGGCACGAGAAAAACTGTTTTTT. It is translated as CASSNQGAREKLFF. The V call is TRBV19, the J call TRBJ1-4; 8 nucleotides agree with TRBD1. From germline, CDR1 is LNHDA and CDR2 SQIVND (reference sequence). Trimming cost V 4 bases and J 8 bases; bases outside gene matches: 6. CDR3 length: 14 residues.

Worth noting for this clone: Compared with germline, one end of the junction differs, possibly owing to a read error. The chain combines TRBV7-7 with TRBJ2-1; the D gene is possibly TRBD1 (6 bases). The CDR3 runs 14 residues. The germline gives CDR1 SSHAT, CDR2 FNYEAQ (reference sequence). The CDR3 here is CASSPRGRGNEQFF. The CDR3 DNA sequence: TGTGCTAGCAGCCCCAGGGGCCGGGGCAATGAGCAGTTCTTC.

The chain recombines TRBV7-3 with TRBJ1-2, with D unresolved. The length of the CDR3 is 13 residues. V was trimmed by 2 bases and J by 4 bases, leaving 8 bases between them. CDR1 and CDR2 (germline): SGHTA, FQGTGA. CDR3 nucleotides: TGTGCCAGCAGCTTACGGGGAACCTATGGCTACACCTTC. It is translated as CASSLRGTYGYTF.